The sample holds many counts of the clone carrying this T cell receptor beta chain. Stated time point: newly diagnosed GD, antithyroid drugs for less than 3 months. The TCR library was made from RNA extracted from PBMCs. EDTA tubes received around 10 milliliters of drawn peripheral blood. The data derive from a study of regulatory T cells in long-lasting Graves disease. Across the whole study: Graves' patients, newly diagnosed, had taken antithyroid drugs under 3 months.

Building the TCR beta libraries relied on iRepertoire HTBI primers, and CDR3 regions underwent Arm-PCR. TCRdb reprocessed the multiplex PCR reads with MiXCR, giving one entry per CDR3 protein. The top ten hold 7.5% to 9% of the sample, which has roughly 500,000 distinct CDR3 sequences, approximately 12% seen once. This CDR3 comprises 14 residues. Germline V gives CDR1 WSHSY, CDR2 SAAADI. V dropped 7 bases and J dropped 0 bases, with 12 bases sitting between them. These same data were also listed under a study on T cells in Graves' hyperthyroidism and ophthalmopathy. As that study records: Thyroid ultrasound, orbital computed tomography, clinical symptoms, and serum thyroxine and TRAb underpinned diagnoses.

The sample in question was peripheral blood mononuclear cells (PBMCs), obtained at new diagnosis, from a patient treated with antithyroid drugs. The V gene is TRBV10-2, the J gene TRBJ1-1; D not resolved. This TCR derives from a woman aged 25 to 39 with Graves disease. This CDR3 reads CASKYSSLNTEAFF. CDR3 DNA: TGCGCCAGCAAATATAGCAGCTTGAACACTGAAGCTTTCTTT.